The rows below give T cell receptor beta chains drawn from one sample of a study of early T cells in non-severe SARS-CoV-2 infection. TCRdb called the 5' RACE reads again in MiXCR, with one record for every CDR3 protein. The table includes under 85,000 distinct CDR3 sequences, 12% detected once. Sequenced material: whole blood. These TCRs come from an adult who was a healthcare worker with PCR-confirmed SARS-CoV-2 infection or an uninfected control (not recorded which). CDR3s include the opening cysteine and the closing phenylalanine or tryptophan. Fields, in order: V gene, CDR3 protein.

>TRBV18
CASSPPGTDAKNYGYTF
>TRBV21-1
CASSKEGPRPYNSPLHF
>TRBV11-2
CASSLTWRTRNYEQYF
>TRBV6-6
CASSYSGYQETQYF
>TRBV28
CASSSLGTGDSPLHF
>TRBV6-6
CASSYSLGVHTGYTF
>TRBV10-3
CAIRTTDTQYF
>TRBV29-1
CSVEEQSGANVLTF
>TRBV7-2
CASSIGLGGGYEQYF
>TRBV6-2/TRBV6-3
CASSSSGGALGTQYF
>TRBV29-1
CSVETTPGGQETQYF
>TRBV27
CASSPDAGNTIYF
>TRBV20-1
CSARDRRGNGELFF
>TRBV11-2
CASSPSTGEQYF
>TRBV24-1
CATSDISLNQPQHF
>TRBV29-1
CSVDGGRRPMNTEAFF